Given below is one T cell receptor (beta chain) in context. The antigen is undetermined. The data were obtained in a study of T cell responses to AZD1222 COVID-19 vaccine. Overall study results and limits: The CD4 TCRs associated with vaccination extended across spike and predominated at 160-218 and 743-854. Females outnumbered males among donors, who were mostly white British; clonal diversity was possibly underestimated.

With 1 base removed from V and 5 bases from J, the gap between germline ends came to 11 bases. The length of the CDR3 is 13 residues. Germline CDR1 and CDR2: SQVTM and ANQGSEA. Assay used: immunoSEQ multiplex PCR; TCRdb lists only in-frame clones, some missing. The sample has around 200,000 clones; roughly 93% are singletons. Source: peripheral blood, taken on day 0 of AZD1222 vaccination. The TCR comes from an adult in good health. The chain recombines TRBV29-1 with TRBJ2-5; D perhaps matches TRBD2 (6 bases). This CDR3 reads CSVEVPAGETQYF. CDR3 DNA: TGCAGCGTTGAAGTGCCCGCGGGGGAGACCCAGTACTTC. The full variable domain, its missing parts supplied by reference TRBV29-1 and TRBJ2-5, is SAVISQKPSRDICQRGTSLTIQCQVDSQVTMMFWYRQQPGQSLTLIATANQGSEATYESGFVIDKFPISRPNLTFSTLTVSNMSPEDSSIYLCSVEVPAGETQYFGPGTRLLVL.